This T cell receptor (beta chain) was found in a study of shared clonotypes between healthy human individuals. TCRdb's table, derived via immunoSEQ multiplex PCR, lists solely in-frame clones and lacks some. Altogether about 1 million clones are present, approximately 72% being singletons, with the ten largest covering roughly 1.4%. CDR1 is ENHRY and CDR2 is SYGVKD in the germline V gene. The CDR3 runs 17 residues. The J segment lost 3 bases and the V segment lost 0 bases, leaving 11 bases of the junction unmatched. The source is a man aged 18 to 29 in good health. The specimen sequenced was memory CD4+ T cells sorted from blood. Sample subset: CD45RA-negative fraction. The chain carries TRBV10-3 and TRBJ2-7; TRBD1 matches 7 bases. CDR3 in amino acids: CAISESANRGSVYEQYF. DNA for the CDR3: TGTGCCATCAGTGAGTCAGCCAACAGGGGCTCGGTCTACGAGCAGTACTTC.